This entry lists 22 T cell receptor beta chains sequenced from one sample in a study of CD4 T cells in relation to SARS-CoV-2 and coronaviruses. The table came from immunoSEQ multiplex PCR; TCRdb's copy has only in-frame clones and leaves some out. The table lists about 56,000 clones, about 91% of them singletons. Sequenced: naive CD4+ T cells from PBMCs. Subset given: naive CD4+ T cells isolated by negative enrichment. The receptor source for this set is an adult with COVID-19.

This chain uses TRBV4-1 with TRBJ2-1; 8 positions agree with TRBD1. This CDR3 comprises 21 residues. Trimming at V came to 4 bases and at J to 3 bases, leaving 23 bases not matched to a gene. Germline V lookup: CDR1 MGHRA, CDR2 YSYEKL. CDR3 DNA sequence: TGCGCCAGCAGCCCCAAAGGTGGGGACAGGCTCCCCCAACCTAGCTACAATGAGCAGTTCTTC. Protein product: CASSPKGGDRLPQPSYNEQFF.

The rearrangement links TRBV7-9 to TRBJ1-6; D ambiguous. This CDR3 region has 12 residues. V shed 4 bases and J shed 5 bases, with 3 bases lying between them. The germline V gene has CDR1 SEHNR and CDR2 FQNEAQ (reference sequence). CDR3 loop: CASSSNNSPLHF. The CDR3 nucleotides are TGTGCCAGCAGCTCTAATAATTCACCCCTCCACTTT.

V usage is TRBV6-1 and J usage is TRBJ2-1, with 9 nucleotides matching TRBD1. The CDR3 totals 15 residues. Germline-derived CDR1 and CDR2 are MNHNS and SASEGT. V gave up 3 bases and J gave up 6 bases; unmatched junction bases: 6. The CDR3 region is CASSDVWTGANEQFF. CDR3 DNA sequence: TGTGCCAGCAGTGATGTGTGGACAGGGGCCAATGAGCAGTTCTTC.

This chain joins TRBV7-2 and TRBJ2-3; 7 bases line up with TRBD2. CDR1 is SGHTA, CDR2 FQGNSA, per germline. This CDR3 region has 14 residues. With V trimmed by 5 bases and J by 4 bases, 6 bases remained unmatched. DNA for the CDR3: TGTGCCAGCAGCCACCAGCGGGACGCAGATACGCAGTATTTT. Residues: CASSHQRDADTQYF.

The gene calls are TRBV5-1 and TRBJ2-5, with 11 nucleotides matching TRBD2. Trimming removed 0 bases from V and 2 bases from J; junction bases left unmatched: 9. This CDR3 contains 18 residues. The germline CDR1 and CDR2 sequences are SGHRS and YFSETQ. CDR3 nucleotide sequence: TGCGCCAGCAGCTTGGGTGCATCAGGGACTAGCGGACAAGAGACCCAGTACTTC. It codes for CASSLGASGTSGQETQYF.

The gene calls are TRBV11-2 and TRBJ2-2, with TRBD1 matching over 10 bases. The CDR3 runs 15 residues. CDR1 and CDR2 (germline): SGHAT, FQNNGV. The V segment lost 6 bases and the J segment 3 bases; nucleotides outside the gene matches: 4. The CDR3 nucleotides read TGTGCCAGCAGTTGGACAGGGGGGGACACCGGGGAGCTGTTTTTT. Encoded protein: CASSWTGGDTGELFF.

The chain carries TRBV5-6 and TRBJ2-7; weak D call: TRBD2 (7 bases). CDR1 SGHDT and CDR2 YYEEEE come from the germline V gene. This CDR3 is 16 amino acids long. V was shortened by 0 bases and J by 6 bases, with 19 bases between the two germline ends. CDR3 amino acids: CASSLATSRGAGEQYF. The DNA for the CDR3 is TGTGCCAGCAGCTTGGCTACTAGTCGGGGGGCCGGCGAGCAGTACTTC.

V usage is TRBV15 and J usage is TRBJ1-1; D uncertain. Germline values: CDR1 LNHNV, CDR2 YYDKDF (reference sequence). The CDR3 has 14 amino acids. Trimming took off 0 bases at V and 2 bases at J, with 7 bases between the two ends. CDR3 amino acids: CATSRDPSNTEAFF. DNA for the CDR3: TGTGCCACCAGCAGAGATCCCTCAAACACTGAAGCTTTCTTT. The full variable domain, with the rest looked up from reference TRBV15 and TRBJ1-1, is DAMVIQNPRYQVTQFGKPVTLSCSQTLNHNVMYWYQQKSSQAPKLLFHYYDKDFNNEADTPDNFQSRRPNTSFCFLDIRSPGLGDTAMYLCATSRDPSNTEAFFGQGTRLTVV.

This rearrangement joins TRBV3-1 (or the pseudogene TRBV3-2) to TRBJ2-2; perhaps TRBD2 as D (6 bases). Germline CDR1 LGHDT, CDR2 YNNKEL (reference sequence). The CDR3 extends over 13 amino acids. V was shortened by 2 bases and J by 10 bases, with 11 bases between the two germline ends. The CDR3 loop reads CASSQPGREELFF. The CDR3 nucleotides read TGTGCCAGCAGCCAACCGGGGCGGGAGGAGCTGTTTTTT.

The rearrangement links TRBV9 to TRBJ2-7; 11 nucleotides line up with TRBD2. Trimming removed 4 bases from V and 2 bases from J; junction bases left unmatched: 8. Germline V gives CDR1 SGDLS, CDR2 YYNGEE. This CDR3 is built from 16 residues. CDR3 in DNA: TGTGCCAGCAGCACTAGCGGGAGTAGGCCCACCTACGAGCAGTACTTC. Translating gives CASSTSGSRPTYEQYF.

The rearrangement uses TRBV28 and TRBJ2-7; D may be TRBD2 (5 bases). The germline V gene encodes CDR1 MDHEN and CDR2 SYDVKM. Deletions cut 5 bases from V and 0 bases from J, with 11 bases between. This CDR3 region has 14 residues. DNA of the CDR3: TGTGCCAGCAGTCCTGGACTTAGCTCCTACGAGCAGTACTTC. Its protein is CASSPGLSSYEQYF.

J is TRBJ1-3 and V is TRBV19; the match to TRBD1 covers 7 bases. CDR1 LNHDA and CDR2 SQIVND come from the germline V gene (reference sequence). After removal of 6 bases from V and 0 bases from J, the junction contained 11 bases not matched to a gene. The CDR3 is made up of 17 amino acids. CDR3: CASSPADRPASGNTIYF. The CDR3 bases are TGTGCCAGTAGCCCGGCGGACAGGCCCGCCTCTGGAAACACCATATATTTT.

The V call is TRBV29-1, the J call TRBJ1-2, with 11 bases identical to TRBD1. Germline assignment: CDR1 SQVTM and CDR2 ANQGSEA. This CDR3 is built from 13 residues. The J segment lost 8 bases and the V segment lost 7 bases, leaving 9 bases of the junction unmatched. The CDR3, as DNA: TGCAGCGCCGGGGGACAGGGGGGATACGGCTACACCTTC. It specifies CSAGGQGGYGYTF.

In regard to this clone: Other DNA variants within this sample encode the same CDR3. The chain has TRBV2 and TRBJ1-5; D possibly corresponds to TRBD1 (5 bases). The germline gives CDR1 SNHLY, CDR2 FYNNEI. Trimming pared 7 bases from V and 0 bases from J, leaving 10 bases between. The CDR3 runs to 14 residues. The CDR3 sequence is CASKYTGSNQPQHF. DNA of the CDR3: TGTGCCAGCAAATACACAGGTAGCAATCAGCCCCAGCATTTT.

In regard to this clone: An end of the junction differs from the germline gene, which may be a read error. The gene calls are TRBV29-1 and TRBJ2-3; D possibly corresponds to TRBD2 (5 bases). Germline V gene sequence: CDR1 SQVTM, CDR2 ANQGSEA. CDR3 length: 12 amino acids. In DNA form, the CDR3 reads TGCAGCGTAGCCGACGTGGGTGCTAGCTTGGATTTT. It yields the protein CSVADVGASLDF.

The chain has TRBV15 and TRBJ2-7, with TRBD2 matching over 10 bases. Germline V gene sequence: CDR1 LNHNV, CDR2 YYDKDF (reference sequence). Trimming removed 5 bases from V and 0 bases from J; junction bases left unmatched: 10. The CDR3 extends over 17 amino acids. The CDR3: CATSGRLAGSSSYEQYF. CDR3 in DNA: TGTGCCACCAGCGGAAGACTAGCGGGCTCTAGCTCCTACGAGCAGTACTTC.

The rearrangement uses TRBV24-1 and TRBJ2-5, with D perhaps matching TRBD2 (5 bases). Trimming left V 6 bases short and J 5 bases short, with 12 bases between. The CDR3 totals 13 residues. The V gene's germline CDR1 is KGHDR and CDR2 SFDVKD. The CDR3 bases are TGTGCCACCAGTTCTTGGGTAGCGGAGACCCAGTACTTC. Amino acid sequence: CATSSWVAETQYF.

This clone was recorded once. CDR3 in amino acids: CASSHGDENTDTQYF. The CDR3, as DNA: TGTGCCAGCAGCCATGGGGACGAGAACACAGATACGCAGTATTTT. The genes are TRBV3-1 (or the pseudogene TRBV3-2) and TRBJ2-3; the D call may be TRBD1 or TRBD2 (5 bases each). The V and J ends lost 3 bases and 2 bases respectively, with 12 bases between them. CDR1 and CDR2 from the germline V gene are LGHDT and YNNKEL (reference sequence). The CDR3 consists of 15 residues.

V usage is TRBV6-1 and J usage is TRBJ2-6, with TRBD1 identical over 12 bases. Germline values: CDR1 MNHNS, CDR2 SASEGT. V shed 2 bases, J shed 0 bases, and the junction held 5 bases outside the gene matches. CDR3 size: 19 residues. CDR3 residues: CASSEPPGQGASGANVLTF. The CDR3 DNA sequence: TGTGCCAGCAGTGAACCACCGGGACAGGGGGCCTCTGGGGCCAACGTCCTGACTTTC.

To note about this clone: The germline gene is not matched at one end of the junction; a read error may be the cause. The chain has TRBV5-4 and TRBJ2-7; 11 bases align to TRBD2. CDR1 is SGHNT, CDR2 YYREEE, per germline (reference sequence). The CDR3 is 14 residues long. The chain's CDR3 is CASSFDLAGGRDNF. In DNA form, the CDR3 reads TGTGCCAGCAGCTTTGATCTAGCGGGAGGCCGTGATAACTTC.

In this sample, this clone turned up once. The chain is built from TRBV6-1 and TRBJ2-7, with unresolved D. Germline V CDR1 and CDR2: MNHNS, SASEGT. The CDR3 has 13 residues. The V end was cut by 0 bases, the J end by 2 bases, with 5 bases between. The CDR3 is CASSEAAAYEQYF. CDR3 bases: TGTGCCAGCAGTGAAGCGGCGGCCTACGAGCAGTACTTC.

The V call is TRBV2, the J call TRBJ2-7; 8 positions agree with TRBD1. The CDR3 has 16 residues. V lost 4 bases and J lost 3; bases outside the gene matches: 11. In germline, CDR1 is SNHLY, CDR2 FYNNEI. The CDR3 DNA sequence: TGTGCCAGCAGTGTGGGGGCAGGGGGCGGTCTCTACGAGCAGTACTTC. Protein: CASSVGAGGGLYEQYF.